This T cell receptor beta chain was retrieved from a study of shared clonotypes between healthy human individuals. Study context: For every donor, three CD4 naive, three CD4 memory, two CD8 naive and one CD8 memory plates were used. General study results and limits: The sharing of approximately 5.1% of naive CD4 clonotypes was seen across a handful of donors.

The run depth of the assay was deep. Per the original data handling: As immunoSEQ supplied junction-only sequences (without quality scores), filtering differed. TCRdb keeps only in-frame clones here, not all; method: immunoSEQ multiplex PCR. For V, J and clone size, that table is used; D and trimming come from the DNA. There are around 2,000,000 clones in the sample; 85% to 95% occur only once, and around 1.7% lies in the top ten. As to this clone: Its antigen remains unknown.

CD45RO-negative CD8 cells positively selected for CCR7 made up the naive population, which excluded terminally differentiated effector memory CD45RA+ cells. This CDR3 comprises 17 residues. Germline assignment: CDR1 SNHLY and CDR2 FYNNEI. The V and J ends lost 7 bases and 4 bases respectively, with 22 bases between them. The sequence came from a man aged 18 to 29 in good health. Some clones in this sample may be carry-over from other donors' samples. The chain couples TRBV2 to TRBJ1-4, with D unresolved. The sample comprised naive CD8+ T cells from PBMCs. The CDR3 DNA reads as TGTGCCAGCACGTCTTACTCTGGCGGGCGAAATAATGAAAAACTGTTTTTT. Translating gives CASTSYSGGRNNEKLFF.